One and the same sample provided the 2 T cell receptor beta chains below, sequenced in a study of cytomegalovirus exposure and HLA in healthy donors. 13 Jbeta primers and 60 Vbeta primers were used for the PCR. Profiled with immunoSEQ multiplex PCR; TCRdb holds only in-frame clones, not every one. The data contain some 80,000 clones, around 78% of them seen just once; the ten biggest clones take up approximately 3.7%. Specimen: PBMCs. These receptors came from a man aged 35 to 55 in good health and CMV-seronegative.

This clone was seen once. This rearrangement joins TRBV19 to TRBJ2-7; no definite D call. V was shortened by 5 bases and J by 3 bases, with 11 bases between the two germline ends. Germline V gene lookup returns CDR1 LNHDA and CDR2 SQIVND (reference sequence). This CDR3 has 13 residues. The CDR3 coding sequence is TGTGCCAGTAGTCTCGCCAGAAACTACGAGCAGTACTTC. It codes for CASSLARNYEQYF.

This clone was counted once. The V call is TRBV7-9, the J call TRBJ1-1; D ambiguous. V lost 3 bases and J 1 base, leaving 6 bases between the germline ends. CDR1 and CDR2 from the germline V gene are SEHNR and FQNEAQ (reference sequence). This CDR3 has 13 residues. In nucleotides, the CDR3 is TGTGCCAGCAGCTTTACCGGGAACACTGAAGCTTTCTTT. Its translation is CASSFTGNTEAFF.